Following are 10 T cell receptor beta chains from one sample sequenced in a study of blood T cells in healthy people across ages. Using a J-beta primer mix together with a sample-barcoded 5' primer, a second PCR was run for roughly 6 to 12 cycles. TCRdb re-called the 5' RACE reads with MiXCR, one entry per CDR3 protein. The data contain roughly 1,800,000 distinct CDR3 sequences, roughly 49% of them singletons. The sample was blood. Receptor source: a woman aged 40 to 55 in good health.

The V gene is TRBV5-1, the J gene TRBJ2-7; the match to TRBD2 covers 11 bases. Per germline, CDR1 SGHRS and CDR2 YFSETQ. V lost 4 bases to trimming and J lost 4 bases; unmatched junction nucleotides: 4. CDR3 length: 14 residues. CDR3 sequence (DNA): TGCGCCAGCAGCATGACTAGCGGGGATTACGAGCAGTACTTC. This gives the protein CASSMTSGDYEQYF.

This clonotype has a handful of counts. This rearrangement joins TRBV4-2 to TRBJ2-1; unclear D gene. This CDR3 contains 15 residues. Trimming removed 1 base from V and 0 bases from J, with 7 bases in between. CDR1 and CDR2 from the germline V gene are LGHNA and YNFKEQ. CDR3 DNA sequence: TGTGCCAGCAGCCAAGTGTCAAGCTCCTACAATGAGCAGTTCTTC. Residues: CASSQVSSSYNEQFF.

The chain carries TRBV6-6 and TRBJ2-5; D gene ambiguous. Deletions cut 5 bases from V and 1 base from J, with 8 bases between. Germline V lookup: CDR1 MNHNY, CDR2 SVGAGI (reference sequence). This CDR3 contains 13 residues. This CDR3 reads CASSDGTQETQYF. The CDR3 DNA follows: TGTGCCAGCAGTGACGGAACCCAAGAGACCCAGTACTTC.

The chain joins TRBV4-3 to TRBJ1-2; no firm D call. The CDR3 runs to 13 residues. CDR1 and CDR2 from the germline V gene are LGHNA and YSLEER. The ends were cut back, 3 bases at V and 8 bases at J, with 13 bases in the middle. The CDR3 bases are TGCGCCAGCAGCCAGACCGTGGAAGGCGGCTACACCTTC. Translating it yields CASSQTVEGGYTF.

V usage is TRBV4-3 and J usage is TRBJ2-1; 12 positions agree with TRBD2. V lost 5 bases and J lost 10; bases outside the gene matches: 9. CDR1 LGHNA and CDR2 YSLEER come from the germline V gene. The length of the CDR3 is 15 residues. For the CDR3, the DNA is TGCGCCAGCAGCTCGACTAGCGGGGGCCTCACGGAGCAGTTCTTC. Its protein product is CASSSTSGGLTEQFF.

This clonotype was detected only a few times. CDR3 sequence reads: CASSQYGSIDGYTF. The DNA of the CDR3 is TGTGCCAGCAGCCAATATGGGTCAATCGATGGCTACACCTTC. The chain links TRBV14 to TRBJ1-2, with D unresolved. From germline, CDR1 is SGHDN and CDR2 FVKESK. V lost 2 bases to trimming and J lost 6 bases, with 13 bases between them. There are 14 residues in the CDR3.

The CDR3 DNA is TGTGCCAGCAGCAGGCGGGACCGCCCACTCTACGAGCAGTACTTC. It specifies CASSRRDRPLYEQYF. The chain is built from TRBV21-1 and TRBJ2-4; the table's TRBD2 call for D was not verified on the DNA. The DNA end lines up better with TRBJ2-7; the J call may be wrong. TRBV21-1 constitutes a pseudogene. The CDR3 totals 15 residues.

The genes are TRBV2 and TRBJ2-2, with 7 bases lining up with TRBD2. With 10 bases clipped from V and 7 bases from J, the junction kept 12 bases outside the gene matches. The CDR3 runs to 14 residues. CDR1 is SNHLY, CDR2 FYNNEI, per germline. In DNA, the CDR3 is TGTGCCATCCTAAGGACTAGATCTGGCGGGGAGCTGTTTTTT. Protein sequence: CAILRTRSGGELFF.

The V and J genes are TRBV20-1 and TRBJ2-5; D tentatively reads TRBD1 or TRBD2 (6 bases each). V lost 1 base, J lost 4 bases, and 19 bases lay in between. This CDR3 comprises 16 residues. Germline V CDR1 and CDR2: DFQATT, SNEGSKA (reference sequence). CDR3 region: CSARALGGALLETQYF. The CDR3 nucleotides are TGCAGTGCTAGAGCTTTGGGGGGCGCATTGTTAGAGACCCAGTACTTC.

The sample holds a few counts of this clonotype. J is TRBJ2-1 and V is TRBV29-1, with TRBD2 matching 9 bases. The V segment lost 6 bases and the J segment 10 bases; nucleotides outside the gene matches: 7. CDR3 length equals 12 residues. Germline V lookup: CDR1 SQVTM, CDR2 ANQGSEA. In nucleotides, the CDR3 is TGCAGCGTCGGAGCGGGGGGAGGGGAGCAGTTCTTC. Its translation: CSVGAGGGEQFF.